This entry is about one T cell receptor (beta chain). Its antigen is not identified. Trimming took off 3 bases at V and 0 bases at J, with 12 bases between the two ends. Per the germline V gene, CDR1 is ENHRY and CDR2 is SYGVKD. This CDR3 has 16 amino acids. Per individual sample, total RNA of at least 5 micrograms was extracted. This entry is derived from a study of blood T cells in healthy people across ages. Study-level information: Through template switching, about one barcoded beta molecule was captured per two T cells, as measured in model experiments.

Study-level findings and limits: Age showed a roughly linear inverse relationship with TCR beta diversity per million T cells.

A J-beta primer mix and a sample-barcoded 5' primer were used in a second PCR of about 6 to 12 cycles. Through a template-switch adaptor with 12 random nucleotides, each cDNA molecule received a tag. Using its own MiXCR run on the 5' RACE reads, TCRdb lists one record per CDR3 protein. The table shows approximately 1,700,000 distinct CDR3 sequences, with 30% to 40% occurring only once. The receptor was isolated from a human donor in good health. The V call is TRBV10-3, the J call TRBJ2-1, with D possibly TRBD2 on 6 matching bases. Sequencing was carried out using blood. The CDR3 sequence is CAISDQEGSSYNEQFF. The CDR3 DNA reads TGTGCCATCAGTGATCAGGAGGGGAGCTCCTACAATGAGCAGTTCTTC.